The 28 T cell receptor beta chains presented below share a single source sample, sequenced in a study of T cells in Graves' hyperthyroidism and ophthalmopathy. The investigators amplified TCR beta CDR3 regions from RNA transcripts. The HTBI primer set was used in a first-round RT-PCR of the TCR CDR3. A single record per CDR3 protein comes from TCRdb applying MiXCR to the multiplex PCR reads. The sample includes about 410,000 distinct CDR3 sequences, around 15% seen only once; the top ten take about 13%. The sequenced sample was blood. The receptors here all came from a man aged 18 to 35 with Graves' ophthalmopathy.

This clonotype was counted ten times or more. The gene calls are TRBV6-5 and TRBJ1-3; the D is unclear. Germline loops: CDR1 MNHEY, CDR2 SVGAGI. V dropped 0 bases and J dropped 0 bases, with 9 bases sitting between them. The CDR3 loop spans 16 amino acids. The CDR3 DNA is TGTGCCAGCAGTTACTCGGGCCGAATCTCTGGAAACACCATATATTTT. As protein: CASSYSGRISGNTIYF.

This clonotype showed up many times. The V gene is TRBV6-6, the J gene TRBJ2-7; perhaps D is TRBD1 or TRBD2 (6 bases each). The CDR3 runs to 16 residues. Germline loops: CDR1 MNHNY, CDR2 SVGAGI (reference sequence). Trimming shortened V by 0 bases and J by 4 bases, and 16 bases separated the two germline ends. This CDR3 is CASSYSALRGGYEQYF. The DNA of the CDR3 is TGTGCCAGCAGTTACTCGGCTCTCAGGGGAGGTTACGAGCAGTACTTC.

This clonotype was recorded a few times. CDR3 amino acids: CASSFGSGARGYTF. The DNA of the CDR3 is TGCGCCAGCAGCTTTGGCAGCGGGGCTCGTGGCTACACCTTC. The chain has TRBV5-1 and TRBJ1-2; TRBD1 might be the D (5 bases). Germline V gene data show CDR1 as SGHRS and CDR2 as YFSETQ. V was cut by 2 bases and J by 7 bases, with 15 bases left in between. This CDR3 is 14 amino acids long. The full variable domain, its missing parts supplied by reference TRBV5-1 and TRBJ1-2, is KAGVTQTPRYLIKTRGQQVTLSCSPISGHRSVSWYQQTPGQGLQFLFEYFSETQRNKGNFPGRFSGRQFSNSRSEMNVSTLELGDSALYLCASSFGSGARGYTFGSGTRLTVV.

This clonotype was detected ten times or more. The V call is TRBV24-1, the J call TRBJ2-1; the D gene is possibly TRBD1 (5 bases). The ends were cut back, 5 bases at V and 5 bases at J, with 12 bases in the middle. The CDR3 spans 14 residues. The germline gives CDR1 KGHDR, CDR2 SFDVKD. CDR3 loop: CATSGGMGHNEQFF. DNA of the CDR3: TGTGCCACCAGTGGAGGAATGGGGCACAATGAGCAGTTCTTC.

For this clonotype: This may arise from a read error, as a much more abundant clone is one base away. The rearrangement uses TRBV2 and TRBJ2-5; 12 positions agree with TRBD1. The germline V gene has CDR1 SNHLY and CDR2 FYNNEI. V lost 3 bases, J lost 3 bases, and 5 bases stayed unmatched. The CDR3 contains 16 residues. CDR3 amino acids: CASSDPGQGAEETQYF. For the CDR3, the DNA is TGTGCCAGCAGTGACCCGGGACAGGGGGCGGAAGAGACCCAGTACTTC. Together with reference TRBV2 and TRBJ2-5, the CDR3 gives the full variable domain: EPEVTQTPSHQVTQMGQEVILRCVPISNHLYFYWYRQILGQKVEFLVSFYNNEISEKSEIFDDQFSVERPDGSNFTLKIRSTKLEDSAMYFCASSDPGQGAEETQYFGPGTRLLVL.

The V call is TRBV19, the J call TRBJ1-5; D might be TRBD1 (6 bases). Trimming cost V 3 bases and J 4 bases, with 16 bases left between them. CDR1 and CDR2 (germline): LNHDA, SQIVND (reference sequence). This CDR3 spans 16 amino acids. Written as DNA, the CDR3 is TGTGCCAGTAGTATGTCCGGGGGCAGAGATAATCAGCCCCAGCATTTT. Encoded protein: CASSMSGGRDNQPQHF.

V is TRBV20-1 and J is TRBJ2-1, with 7 bases lining up with TRBD2. The CDR3 sequence is 15 residues long. Germline trimming cut 1 base from V and 6 bases from J; bases unmatched to any gene: 9. Germline CDR1 and CDR2: DFQATT and SNEGSKA (reference sequence). CDR3 in DNA: TGCAGTGCTAGAGGAAGTAGCGGGCGGGCCAATGAGCAGTTCTTC. Its protein product is CSARGSSGRANEQFF.

The chain uses TRBV19 and TRBJ2-3, with 7 nucleotides matching TRBD2. This CDR3 has 15 residues. CDR1 is LNHDA, CDR2 SQIVND, per germline (reference sequence). The J segment lost 3 bases and the V segment lost 5 bases, leaving 8 bases of the junction unmatched. CDR3 nucleotide sequence: TGTGCCAGTAGTTTTCTGGCGGGAGAGACAGATACGCAGTATTTT. Translated, it gives CASSFLAGETDTQYF. Full variable domain (missing parts from reference TRBV19 and TRBJ2-3): DGGITQSPKYLFRKEGQNVTLSCEQNLNHDAMYWYRQDPGQGLRLIYYSQIVNDFQKGDIAEGYSVSREKKESFPLTVTSAQKNPTAFYLCASSFLAGETDTQYFGPGTRLTVL.

This chain connects TRBV19 to TRBJ2-7; D is perhaps TRBD1 or TRBD2 (5 bases each). V lost 3 bases and J lost 3, with 15 bases in between. This CDR3 spans 15 amino acids. Germline CDR1 reads LNHDA; CDR2 reads SQIVND (reference sequence). CDR3 sequence: CASSIGAGRVYEQYF. CDR3 nucleotides: TGTGCCAGTAGTATTGGGGCAGGGAGAGTCTACGAGCAGTACTTC.

This clonotype has a count of ten or more. The gene calls are TRBV7-9 and TRBJ2-1; tentative D call: TRBD1 (6 bases). The CDR3 is 15 residues long. Germline V gene data show CDR1 as SEHNR and CDR2 as FQNEAQ (reference sequence). The V end lost 3 bases, the J end lost 4 bases, and 13 bases lay between the germline ends. CDR3 in DNA: TGTGCCAGCAGCTTGAGGGGGACGTATTACAATGAGCAGTTCTTC. Amino acids: CASSLRGTYYNEQFF.

The sample holds many counts of this clonotype. The J gene is TRBJ2-5, the V gene TRBV6-5, with D possibly being TRBD1 (6 bases). Trimming removed 1 base at V and 4 bases at J, with 13 bases between. Germline V CDR1 and CDR2: MNHEY, SVGAGI. The length of the CDR3 is 15 residues. The CDR3 DNA sequence: TGTGCCAGCAGTTACTTGGGGGCCCCCATAGAGACCCAGTACTTC. Translated: CASSYLGAPIETQYF.

V and J are TRBV3-1 and TRBJ2-7, with D possibly being TRBD2 (6 bases). The V end was cut by 6 bases, the J end by 0 bases, with 12 bases between. The germline V gene encodes CDR1 LGHDT and CDR2 YNNKEL (reference sequence). The CDR3 contains 14 residues. The CDR3 region is CASRVGEVSYEQYF. CDR3 nucleotide sequence: TGTGCCAGCAGGGTTGGGGAGGTCTCCTACGAGCAGTACTTC.

The chain joins TRBV4-1 to TRBJ2-4, with 7 bases lining up with TRBD2. The CDR3 is 17 amino acids. Looked up from germline, CDR1 is MGHRA and CDR2 is YSYEKL. Germline trimming cut 4 bases from V and 1 base from J; bases unmatched to any gene: 10. In DNA, the CDR3 is TGCGCCAGCAGCCCGGGGGGACTCTTTGAGGCCAAAAACATTCAGTACTTC. This translates into CASSPGGLFEAKNIQYF.

This clonotype was observed at least ten times. The rearrangement links TRBV13 to TRBJ2-1, with D unresolved. This CDR3 has 15 residues. Deletions cut 1 base from V and 0 bases from J, with 7 bases between. Germline V gene sequence: CDR1 PRHDT, CDR2 FYEKMQ (reference sequence). The CDR3 DNA follows: TGTGCCAGCAGCTTAGTGGTCAGCTCCTACAATGAGCAGTTCTTC. This sequence encodes CASSLVVSSYNEQFF.

This clonotype was counted at least ten times. The V and J genes are TRBV20-1 and TRBJ1-6, with D possibly TRBD1 on 5 matching bases. V was pared by 0 bases and J by 6 bases, with 18 bases between. This CDR3 has 17 residues. CDR1 is DFQATT and CDR2 is SNEGSKA in the germline V gene (reference sequence). The CDR3 region has the DNA TGCAGTGCTAGAGAGGCTAGGGGTTCCGGCCGTAATTCACCCCTCCACTTT. Translated, it gives CSAREARGSGRNSPLHF.

The table lists this clonotype with many counts. V usage is TRBV2 and J usage is TRBJ1-3; D is ambiguous. This CDR3 is built from 12 residues. V was pared by 7 bases and J by 4 bases, with 8 bases between. CDR1 SNHLY and CDR2 FYNNEI come from the germline V gene. DNA of the CDR3: TGTGCCAGCAAAGGCAGCGGAAACACCATATATTTT. Protein product: CASKGSGNTIYF.

The V gene is TRBV10-3, the J gene TRBJ1-1; D unresolved. Trimming removed 0 bases from V and 4 bases from J, with 9 bases in between. The CDR3 is 14 amino acids. In germline, CDR1 is ENHRY, CDR2 SYGVKD. CDR3 nucleotide sequence: TGTGCCATCAGTGAGTCGACTTTTCGCACTGAAGCTTTCTTT. Translating gives CAISESTFRTEAFF.

This clonotype was counted ten times or more. The V gene is TRBV6-5, the J gene TRBJ2-7; 12 bases fit TRBD1. This CDR3 region has 14 residues. With 6 bases clipped from V and 6 bases from J, the junction kept 6 bases outside the gene matches. CDR1 and CDR2 from the germline V gene are MNHEY and SVGAGI. CDR3: CASSPGTGGLEQYF. The CDR3 DNA is TGTGCCAGCAGCCCCGGGACAGGGGGCCTCGAGCAGTACTTC.

This clonotype has ten or more counts. CDR3 protein: CASSTLRDYLQETQYF. The CDR3 DNA follows: TGTGCCAGCAGCACCCTCCGGGACTATCTACAAGAGACCCAGTACTTC. V is TRBV11-1 and J is TRBJ2-5; 7 positions match TRBD2. The V segment lost 5 bases and the J segment 2 bases; nucleotides outside the gene matches: 11. CDR3 length equals 16 residues. CDR1 is SGHAT, CDR2 FQDESV, per germline (reference sequence).

The CDR3 DNA sequence: TGTGCCACCAGTGATCGACAGGGGCGGACGGGCTACACCTTC. Protein product: CATSDRQGRTGYTF. The chain is built from TRBV24-1 and TRBJ1-2; 8 nucleotides agree with TRBD1. This CDR3 has 14 residues. The junction had 7 bases not matched to a gene; V was cut back by 3 bases and J by 8 bases. The germline V gene encodes CDR1 KGHDR and CDR2 SFDVKD.

This clonotype was counted ten times or more. The chain combines TRBV7-2 with TRBJ2-1; 7 bases match TRBD2. The V segment lost 6 bases and the J segment 4 bases; nucleotides outside the gene matches: 9. CDR3 length: 15 residues. From germline, CDR1 is SGHTA and CDR2 FQGNSA. Here the CDR3 reads CASSKTSANYNEQFF. CDR3 sequence (DNA): TGTGCCAGCAGTAAAACTAGCGCCAATTACAATGAGCAGTTCTTC.

Turning to this clonotype: One base away lies a much larger clone, so this may be a sequencing read error. This CDR3 is missing its conserved last phenylalanine or tryptophan, likely due to a read error. The J gene is TRBJ1-1, the V gene TRBV30, with 11 bases matching TRBD1. V lost 0 bases and J lost 9; bases outside the gene matches: 6. The germline V gene has CDR1 GTSNPN and CDR2 SVGIG (reference sequence). The CDR3 totals 14 residues. CDR3 DNA sequence: TGTGCCTGGAGTGTACTAGGACAGGGGGCCCAAGCTTTCCTT. Protein: CAWSVLGQGAQAFL.

J is TRBJ2-3 and V is TRBV24-1; 12 bases fit TRBD2. Germline V gene data show CDR1 as KGHDR and CDR2 as SFDVKD. The CDR3 totals 15 residues. Germline trimming cut 4 bases from V and 6 bases from J; bases unmatched to any gene: 4. The CDR3 sequence: CATSDLAGGPDTQYF. CDR3 coding DNA: TGTGCCACCAGTGACCTAGCGGGAGGGCCGGATACGCAGTATTTT.

This clonotype was counted many times. V usage is TRBV5-1 and J usage is TRBJ2-2, with 9 bases lining up with TRBD1. The CDR3 totals 16 residues. Germline V lookup: CDR1 SGHRS, CDR2 YFSETQ. With V trimmed by 3 bases and J by 3 bases, 6 bases remained unmatched. CDR3 protein: CASSSTGGAYTGELFF. CDR3 nucleotide sequence: TGCGCCAGCAGCTCCACAGGGGGCGCTTACACCGGGGAGCTGTTTTTT.

V gene TRBV19 combines with J gene TRBJ1-2; 7 nucleotides align to TRBD1. CDR1 and CDR2 from the germline V gene are LNHDA and SQIVND (reference sequence). The CDR3 is made up of 13 amino acids. V was pared by 7 bases and J by 7 bases, with 9 bases of the junction left unmatched. CDR3 residues: CASTTTGTLGYTF. The CDR3 DNA reads as TGTGCCAGTACCACGACAGGGACCCTTGGCTACACCTTC.

The chain uses TRBV7-9 and TRBJ2-3; D may be TRBD2 (7 bases). V was cut by 1 base and J by 4 bases, with 15 bases left in between. From germline, CDR1 is SEHNR and CDR2 FQNEAQ (reference sequence). The CDR3 is 16 residues long. The CDR3, as DNA: TGTGCCAGCAGCTTAGGTAGGGGCGGGGGCGCAGATACGCAGTATTTT. It codes for CASSLGRGGGADTQYF. Full variable domain (missing parts from reference TRBV7-9 and TRBJ2-3): DTGVSQNPRHKITKRGQNVTFRCDPISEHNRLYWYRQTLGQGPEFLTYFQNEAQLEKSRLLSDRFSAERPKGSFSTLEIQRTEQGDSAMYLCASSLGRGGGADTQYFGPGTRLTVL.

This chain links TRBV5-5 with TRBJ2-7, with D unclear. V was pared by 4 bases and J by 0 bases, with 11 bases between. The germline CDR1 and CDR2 sequences are SGHKS and YYEKEE (reference sequence). This CDR3 spans 14 amino acids. The DNA of the CDR3 is TGTGCCAGCAGCCCTGACACGATCTCCTACGAGCAGTACTTC. This encodes CASSPDTISYEQYF.

Ten or more counts support this clonotype. The chain recombines TRBV12-3 or TRBV12-4 with TRBJ2-2; D gene uncertain. The CDR3 spans 12 residues. Trimming removed 4 bases at V and 5 bases at J, with 5 bases between. DNA of the CDR3: TGTGCCAGCAGTTCCCCGACCGGGGAGCTGTTTTTT. Translated: CASSSPTGELFF.